A single sample is the source of the 14 T cell receptor beta chains below, sequenced in a study of post-analysis software for immune sequencing data. Study results and limitations: Among roughly 5 TRBV segments more frequent in patients than controls were TRBV5-6, TRBV5-1 and TRBV20-1.

What these receptors recognize is not known. Unique molecular identifiers had been added to the TCR beta cDNA libraries. Each CDR3 protein gets one entry after TCRdb re-called the PCR reads with MiXCR. The sample yields some 890,000 distinct CDR3 sequences, roughly 58% seen once. Material for sequencing was blood. The source is a girl between 5 and 17 years old with multiple sclerosis.

This clonotype was observed a few times. CDR3 DNA: TGCGCCAGCAGCTCCGAAAAAGGGCATGGACTAGCGGGATGGGATGAGCAGTTCTTC. Its protein product is CASSSEKGHGLAGWDEQFF. The V gene is TRBV5-1, the J gene TRBJ2-1; 12 bases are a match to TRBD2. V dropped 3 bases and J dropped 8; count of bases not matched to a gene: 18. Per the germline V gene, CDR1 is SGHRS and CDR2 is YFSETQ. The CDR3 has 19 amino acids.

This clonotype appeared a few times. The chain has TRBV27 and TRBJ2-3; 7 nucleotides align to TRBD2. The CDR3 runs to 12 residues. The V gene end was trimmed by 4 bases and the J gene end by 6 bases; junction bases not matched to a gene: 1. Germline-derived CDR1 and CDR2 are MNHEY and SMNVEV (reference sequence). CDR3 in amino acids: CASSWGGDTQYF. DNA for the CDR3: TGTGCCAGCAGTTGGGGGGGGGATACGCAGTATTTT.

V usage is TRBV30 and J usage is TRBJ1-1, with D perhaps matching TRBD1 (6 bases). V lost 2 bases and J lost 5, with 12 bases in between. This CDR3 has 13 amino acids. Germline CDR1 GTSNPN, CDR2 SVGIG (reference sequence). The CDR3 is CAWSSQGGTEAFF. The CDR3, as DNA: TGTGCCTGGAGTTCACAGGGTGGAACTGAAGCTTTCTTT.

With respect to this clonotype: A junction boundary mismatches the germline segment, possibly from a read error. V is TRBV29-1 and J is TRBJ2-7; 13 bases map to TRBD2. Germline V lookup: CDR1 SQVTM, CDR2 ANQGSEA. The CDR3 totals 15 residues. CDR3: CGVYGTSGTNYEQYF. CDR3 bases: TGCGGCGTTTACGGGACTAGCGGGACGAACTACGAGCAGTACTTC.

This clonotype was counted at least ten times. The chain is built from TRBV20-1 and TRBJ2-7, with D possibly being TRBD1 (6 bases). The germline V gene has CDR1 DFQATT and CDR2 SNEGSKA (reference sequence). Between the trimmed V and J ends, which lost 5 bases and 2 bases, there was a span of 13 bases. This CDR3 is built from 13 residues. DNA of the CDR3: TGCAGTGCTTCAGGGGATGGGACCTACGAGCAGTACTTC. This translates into CSASGDGTYEQYF.

A few counts support this clonotype. The rearrangement links TRBV5-1 to TRBJ2-1, with 7 bases aligning to TRBD1. J gave up 1 base and V 4 bases, and 2 bases lay outside the gene matches. This CDR3 has 14 residues. CDR1 and CDR2 (germline): SGHRS, YFSETQ. CDR3 coding DNA: TGCGCCAGCAGCGGGACAGAATCCTACAATGAGCAGTTCTTC. It translates to CASSGTESYNEQFF.

Points on this clonotype: At one end the junction does not follow the germline gene, possibly because of a read error. This chain connects TRBV3-1 to TRBJ2-7; 9 bases line up with TRBD2. The length of the CDR3 is 15 residues. Germline-derived CDR1 and CDR2 are LGHDT and YNNKEL (reference sequence). The DNA of the CDR3 is TGTGCCAACAGCCAAGACTTTAGCGGGAGCGACGAGCAGTACTTC. Translated, it gives CANSQDFSGSDEQYF.

The sample holds a few counts of this clonotype. This chain connects TRBV6-1 to TRBJ1-2; TRBD1 is a possible D gene (6 bases). CDR1 and CDR2 from the germline V gene are MNHNS and SASEGT. V was pared by 2 bases and J by 3 bases, with 25 bases between. There are 19 residues in the CDR3. The CDR3 here is CASSEIFWTVRWTYYGYTF. The CDR3 DNA sequence: TGTGCCAGCAGTGAAATCTTTTGGACAGTCCGATGGACCTACTATGGCTACACCTTC.

This clonotype showed up just once. This clone may be a read error of a much larger clone one base away. The chain carries TRBV20-1 and TRBJ2-1, with 10 bases that match TRBD1. The CDR3 has 15 residues. From germline, CDR1 is DFQATT and CDR2 SNEGSKA (reference sequence). For the CDR3, the DNA is TGCAGTGCTAGGGGGATGGGACAGGGGTCCAATGTGCAGTTCTTC. Residues: CSARGMGQGSNVQFF.

This chain joins TRBV4-1 and TRBJ1-2; perhaps TRBD1 as D (6 bases). The CDR3 totals 15 residues. Trimming removed 0 bases at V and 4 bases at J, with 12 bases between. CDR1 MGHRA and CDR2 YSYEKL come from the germline V gene. Here the CDR3 reads CASSQDMGAGYGYTF. The CDR3 DNA reads as TGCGCCAGCAGCCAAGATATGGGGGCCGGCTATGGCTACACCTTC.

This chain uses TRBV10-3 with TRBJ1-5; TRBD1 agrees at 7 bases. This CDR3 spans 20 amino acids. J lost 3 bases, V lost 3 bases, and 20 bases had no gene match. The germline V gene has CDR1 ENHRY and CDR2 SYGVKD. In nucleotides, the CDR3 is TGTGCCATCAGTGATCCTGCCCTTTTCCGACAGGGCAAGAACAATCAGCCCCAGCATTTT. This codes for CAISDPALFRQGKNNQPQHF.

The V and J genes are TRBV6-6 and TRBJ2-2; 7 bases are shared with TRBD1. Germline V gene lookup returns CDR1 MNHNY and CDR2 SVGAGI (reference sequence). The ends lost 8 bases at V and 3 bases at J; junction bases unmatched: 3. The CDR3 totals 13 residues. This CDR3 is CASLTGYTGELFF. The CDR3 region has the DNA TGTGCCAGCCTGACAGGGTACACCGGGGAGCTGTTTTTT.

The chain combines TRBV20-1 with TRBJ1-2; 8 bases line up with TRBD1. Germline V gene data show CDR1 as DFQATT and CDR2 as SNEGSKA (reference sequence). The CDR3 consists of 11 residues. Trimming took 4 bases from V and 8 from J; bases not matched to a gene: 3. The DNA for the CDR3 is TGCAGTGCTAACAGGGGGAACGGCTACACCTTC. Amino acids: CSANRGNGYTF.

This clonotype has more than one count but fewer than ten. CDR3 in amino acids: CASSTSTVPRETQYF. CDR3 in DNA: TGCGCCAGCAGCACGTCGACGGTCCCCCGGGAGACCCAGTACTTC. The V call is TRBV5-1, the J call TRBJ2-5, with D hard to call. The germline V and J ends were trimmed by 4 bases and 5 bases, with 18 bases remaining between them. CDR1 SGHRS and CDR2 YFSETQ come from the germline V gene. The CDR3 loop spans 15 amino acids.